These 16 T cell receptor beta chains originate from one sample sequenced in a study of PD-1 blockade in classical Hodgkin lymphoma (TCRdb year 2020). The meaning of the sample's time point label: cycle 2 day 1 (C2D1) of nivolumab. Relapse after autologous stem cell transplantation had occurred in all trial patients, and cohorts A, B and C were distinguished by prior brentuximab vedotin exposure. Receptors were amplified or captured by the immunoSEQ multiplex PCR assay. Entries here come from immuneACCESS through TCRdb and include only in-frame sequences with V and J called. Some clones fail to appear in such tables; in the studies checked, an unresolved V gene covers under half of the shortfall, and the cause of the remainder is unknown. Recorded for this sample are some 90,000 clones; around 90% of them occurred a single time. Roughly 2.6% of the sample is held by the ten biggest clonotypes. Sequencing was performed on peripheral blood mononuclear cells (PBMCs), taken before the second cycle of nivolumab. These receptor sequences come from a human donor with classical Hodgkin lymphoma.

This clone has only one observation. The chain combines TRBV7-8 with TRBJ1-1; D gene unclear. The V and J ends lost 1 base and 7 bases respectively, with 7 bases between them. The germline V gene has CDR1 SGHVS and CDR2 FQNEAQ. The CDR3 has 12 residues. CDR3 in amino acids: CASSLGTGEAFF. The CDR3 nucleotides read TGTGCCAGCAGCTTAGGGACTGGTGAAGCTTTCTTT.

Only one count was recorded for this clone. The chain is built from TRBV29-1 and TRBJ1-1; D is unresolved. The germline gives CDR1 SQVTM, CDR2 ANQGSEA. CDR3 size: 13 residues. V gave up 7 bases and J gave up 5 bases, with 17 bases separating them. The CDR3 region has the DNA TGCAGCGCCCGTGGGTCCCCGGGAACTGAAGCTTTCTTT. Translation gives CSARGSPGTEAFF.

This clone came up a few times. The V call is TRBV28, the J call TRBJ1-1; D unresolved. CDR1 is MDHEN and CDR2 is SYDVKM in the germline V gene. The CDR3 sequence is 17 residues long. V shed 7 bases and J shed 5 bases, with 26 bases lying between them. The DNA of the CDR3 is TGTGCCAGCATGAGCCAGCCGGTGAGGCGAAGAAGGACTGAAGCTTTCTTT. As protein: CASMSQPVRRRRTEAFF.

This rearrangement joins TRBV9 to TRBJ1-1; the D is unclear. Germline V gene lookup returns CDR1 SGDLS and CDR2 YYNGEE. The CDR3 length is 13 residues. V dropped 0 bases and J dropped 3 bases, with 6 bases sitting between them. CDR3: CASSVEVYTEAFF. In DNA, the CDR3 is TGTGCCAGCAGCGTAGAGGTTTACACTGAAGCTTTCTTT.

This chain connects TRBV6-5 to TRBJ2-1, with 7 bases that match TRBD2. The CDR3 consists of 14 residues. Germline V lookup: CDR1 MNHEY, CDR2 SVGAGI. V was clipped by 2 bases and J by 10 bases; unmatched bases: 8. CDR3 sequence reads: CASSYLGTTREQFF. DNA for the CDR3: TGTGCCAGCAGTTACCTTGGGACTACACGCGAGCAGTTCTTC.

This clone was counted only a few times. The chain is built from TRBV27 and TRBJ1-2; tentatively, D is TRBD1 (6 bases). The CDR3 spans 13 residues. V was clipped by 6 bases and J by 3 bases, with 11 bases between them. Looked up from germline, CDR1 is MNHEY and CDR2 is SMNVEV (reference sequence). CDR3 amino acids: CASRAGQYYGYTF. CDR3 DNA: TGTGCCAGCAGAGCCGGACAGTACTATGGCTACACCTTC.

The chain couples TRBV6-5 to TRBJ2-7; TRBD2 might be the D (6 bases). This CDR3 spans 15 amino acids. CDR1 is MNHEY and CDR2 is SVGAGI in the germline V gene. V was pared by 0 bases and J by 3 bases, with 12 bases between. CDR3 DNA: TGTGCCAGCAGTTACTCCGGCGGGACCCTCTACGAGCAGTACTTC. Amino acids: CASSYSGGTLYEQYF.

As for this clone: A read error may produce the germline difference seen at one junction end. The V and J genes are TRBV19 and TRBJ1-4; D gene unclear. Germline V gene data show CDR1 as LNHDA and CDR2 as SQIVND (reference sequence). The CDR3 runs to 16 residues. CDR3 loop: CASSTPGIPTSEKLFF. CDR3 coding DNA: TGTGCCAGTAGTACCCCCGGGATCCCAACTAGTGAAAAACTGTTTTTT.

This clone is a singleton in its sample. The chain joins TRBV2 to TRBJ2-1; D unclear. CDR3 length: 11 residues. The germline gives CDR1 SNHLY, CDR2 FYNNEI. V lost 7 bases and J 10 bases, leaving 11 bases between the germline ends. As DNA, the CDR3 is TGTGCCAGCATCGGGCGCACAGAGCAGTTCTTC. Translation: CASIGRTEQFF.

The genes are TRBV19 and TRBJ2-1; D tentatively reads TRBD1 or TRBD2 (5 bases each). The V and J ends lost 3 bases and 3 bases respectively, with 15 bases between them. CDR1 LNHDA and CDR2 SQIVND come from the germline V gene (reference sequence). The CDR3 extends over 16 amino acids. CDR3 residues: CASSIDGGQLYNEQFF. DNA for the CDR3: TGTGCCAGTAGTATTGATGGAGGACAACTCTACAATGAGCAGTTCTTC.

V and J are TRBV30 and TRBJ2-3, with a weak D call TRBD2 (6 bases). The CDR3 has 15 amino acids. The V gene's germline CDR1 is GTSNPN and CDR2 SVGIG (reference sequence). Trimming cost V 0 bases and J 1 base, with 11 bases left between them. The CDR3 is CAWSVRGIRTDTQYF. In nucleotides, the CDR3 is TGTGCCTGGAGTGTACGGGGGATTCGCACAGATACGCAGTATTTT.

The rearrangement joins TRBV19 to TRBJ2-3; 7 bases match TRBD1. This CDR3 region has 15 residues. The germline V gene encodes CDR1 LNHDA and CDR2 SQIVND (reference sequence). V shed 5 bases and J 4 bases; nucleotides not matched to a gene: 9. The CDR3 bases are TGTGCCAGTAGTGCGACAGGGAATGAAGCAGATACGCAGTATTTT. This sequence encodes CASSATGNEADTQYF. The full variable domain, in which reference TRBV19 and TRBJ2-3 provide the parts outside the CDR3, is DGGITQSPKYLFRKEGQNVTLSCEQNLNHDAMYWYRQDPGQGLRLIYYSQIVNDFQKGDIAEGYSVSREKKESFPLTVTSAQKNPTAFYLCASSATGNEADTQYFGPGTRLTVL.

The V call is TRBV7-3, the J call TRBJ2-1; the D call may be TRBD1 or TRBD2 (5 bases each). The CDR3 is 15 amino acids. Germline CDR1 reads SGHTA; CDR2 reads FQGTGA. The V end lost 6 bases, the J end lost 9 bases, and 21 bases lay between the germline ends. The CDR3 reads CASRPPGTGGGEQFF. The CDR3, as DNA: TGTGCCAGCAGACCCCCCGGGACCGGCGGCGGTGAGCAGTTCTTC.

The rearrangement links TRBV6-6 to TRBJ2-1; no clear D gene. Germline assignment: CDR1 MNHNY and CDR2 SVGAGI (reference sequence). This CDR3 comprises 12 residues. V was trimmed by 8 bases and J by 3 bases, leaving 8 bases between them. CDR3 sequence (DNA): TGTGCCAGCGGTCTACTCTACAATGAGCAGTTCTTC. This codes for CASGLLYNEQFF.

The chain uses TRBV9 and TRBJ2-1; 11 bases fit TRBD2. With 4 bases clipped from V and 5 bases from J, the junction kept 8 bases outside the gene matches. Germline V gene sequence: CDR1 SGDLS, CDR2 YYNGEE. The CDR3 contains 16 residues. The CDR3 region has the DNA TGTGCCAGCAGCCTCCGACTAGCGGGAAGCAACAATGAGCAGTTCTTC. Translated: CASSLRLAGSNNEQFF.

The chain combines TRBV18 with TRBJ2-5; 8 nucleotides line up with TRBD2. The germline gives CDR1 KGHSH, CDR2 LQKENI. This CDR3 comprises 17 residues. J gave up 2 bases and V 5 bases, and 13 bases lay outside the gene matches. CDR3: CASSGSTGGAQQETQYF. CDR3 nucleotides: TGTGCCAGCTCAGGCTCAACGGGAGGGGCGCAGCAAGAGACCCAGTACTTC.